This record covers a single T cell receptor beta chain. A much more abundant neighbour one base away suggests this may be a read error. The data were taken from a study of human T cells and chemical hapten exposure. Germline V CDR1 and CDR2: SGHDN, FVKESK. The CDR3 covers 16 residues. Time point here: healthy volunteer bleed at 2 weeks. It was unfractionated whole blood from which total RNA was extracted. Unique molecular identifiers were affixed to discrete cDNA molecules within the library. TCRdb recomputed calls from the RACE reads with MiXCR, one row per CDR3 protein. Here the sample spans about 50,000 distinct CDR3 sequences, about 4.5% being singletons.

This clonotype was obtained from a female donor in good health. Some clones in this sample may be carry-over from other donors' samples. This chain uses TRBV14 with TRBJ2-2, with D perhaps TRBD2 (5 bases). Material for sequencing was whole blood. CDR3 DNA sequence: TGTGCCAGCAGCCCATCCGGATATAAGATGACCGGGGATCTGTTTTTT. As protein: CASSPSGYKMTGDLFF.